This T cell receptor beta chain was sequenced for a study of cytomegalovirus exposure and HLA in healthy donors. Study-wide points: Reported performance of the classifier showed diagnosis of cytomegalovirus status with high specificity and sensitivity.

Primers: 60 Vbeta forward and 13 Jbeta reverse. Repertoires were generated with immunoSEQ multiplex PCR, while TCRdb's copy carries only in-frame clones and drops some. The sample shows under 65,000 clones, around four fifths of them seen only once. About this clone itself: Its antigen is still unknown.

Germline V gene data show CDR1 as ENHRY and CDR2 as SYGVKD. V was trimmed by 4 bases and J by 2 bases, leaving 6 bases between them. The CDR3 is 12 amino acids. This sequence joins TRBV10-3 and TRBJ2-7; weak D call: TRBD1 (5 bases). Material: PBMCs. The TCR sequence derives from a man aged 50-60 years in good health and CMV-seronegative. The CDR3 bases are TGTGCCATCAGTGGGACAACCTACGAGCAGTACTTC. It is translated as CAISGTTYEQYF.